The rows below give T cell receptor beta chains drawn from one sample of a study of T cells in localized non-small cell lung cancer. The assay was immunoSEQ multiplex PCR, and TCRdb's table has in-frame clones only and misses some. This table has 70,000 to 80,000 clones, 88% appearing once. The input for sequencing was peripheral blood, taken before any cancer treatment. These TCRs come from a woman aged 40-75 years with stage I squamous cell lung carcinoma. The CDR3 runs from the conserved cysteine through the conserved F or W. A D gene is named only where the DNA matches it firmly. Expanded clones get a size class; other rows say once, few or many, or leave the size out.

>15|-|TRBV6-1|-|TRBJ1-5
CASSKTGNSNQPQHF
TGTGCCAGCAGTAAAACAGGGAATAGCAATCAGCCCCAGCATTTT
>15|TRBD1|TRBV2|once|TRBJ1-6
CASSRQGSYNSPLHF
TGTGCCAGCAGCAGACAGGGCTCCTATAATTCACCCCTCCACTTT
>12|TRBD1|TRBV2|once|TRBJ2-2
CATGQGTGELFF
TGTGCCACGGGACAGGGTACCGGGGAGCTGTTTTTT
>15|TRBD2|TRBV2|-|TRBJ2-5
CASSEALGGVETQYF
TGTGCCAGCAGTGAAGCGCTTGGGGGGGTTGAGACCCAGTACTTC
>13|-|TRBV19|once|TRBJ1-1
CASSNDRNTEAFF
TGTGCCAGTAGCAATGACCGTAACACTGAAGCTTTCTTT
>18|TRBD2|TRBV9|-|TRBJ2-3
CASSVTLAGGPMKDTQYF
TGTGCCAGCAGCGTAACACTAGCGGGGGGGCCTATGAAAGATACGCAGTATTTT
>14|-|TRBV5-4|-|TRBJ2-2
CASSSDTGTGELFF
TGTGCCAGCAGCTCCGACACGGGCACCGGGGAGCTGTTTTTT
>15|-|TRBV6-5|-|TRBJ2-7
CASSSWDSSAYEQYF
TGTGCCAGCAGTTCTTGGGACTCTAGCGCCTACGAGCAGTACTTC
>13|-|TRBV10-2|few|TRBJ1-4
CASSELGARKLFF
TGCGCCAGCAGTGAGTTGGGGGCTCGGAAACTGTTTTTT
>12|-|TRBV19|-|TRBJ1-6
CASSPQNSPLHF
TGTGCCAGTAGTCCCCAAAATTCACCCCTCCACTTT
>13|TRBD1|TRBV11-2|-|TRBJ1-3
CASTQGRGNTIYF
TGTGCCAGCACACAGGGGCGGGGAAACACCATATATTTT
>14|-|TRBV7-2|-|TRBJ1-1
CASSLVVGNTEAFF
TGTGCCAGCAGCTTAGTTGTAGGGAACACTGAAGCTTTCTTT
>15|-|TRBV5-1|-|TRBJ1-2
CASSSGPGTGYGYTF
TGCGCCAGCAGTTCGGGGCCCGGGACGGGTTATGGCTACACCTTC
>14|TRBD2|TRBV30|-|TRBJ2-7
CAWSFSGGVGEQYF
TGTGCCTGGAGTTTTAGCGGGGGAGTCGGTGAGCAGTACTTC
>16|-|TRBV5-1|-|TRBJ1-6
CASSLSAGDPGSPLHF
TGCGCCAGCAGCTTGTCTGCGGGGGACCCTGGGTCACCCCTCCACTTT
>14|-|TRBV18|few|TRBJ1-1
CASSKPRGNTEAFF
TGTGCCAGCTCAAAGCCGCGCGGGAACACTGAAGCTTTCTTT
>14|TRBD1|TRBV5-1|-|TRBJ1-2
CASSWGQIPLDYTF
TGCGCCAGCAGCTGGGGACAGATCCCTTTGGACTACACCTTC
>12|-|TRBV6-1|-|TRBJ1-2
CASTEGGIGYTF
TGTGCCAGCACCGAGGGAGGGATCGGCTACACCTTC
>15|-|TRBV19|-|TRBJ1-5
CASRVTGSGNQPQHF
TGTGCCAGTAGGGTAACAGGGTCTGGCAATCAGCCCCAGCATTTT
>13|TRBD1|TRBV2|once|TRBJ1-2
CASSSDRDYGYTF
TGTGCCAGCAGTTCGGACAGGGATTATGGCTACACCTTC
>14|-|TRBV5-4|-|TRBJ2-6
CASSSSSGANVLTF
TGTGCCAGCAGCTCTTCCTCTGGGGCCAACGTCCTGACTTTC
>18|-|TRBV7-8|-|TRBJ1-2
CASSLGGAAGARGSGYTF
TGTGCCAGCAGCTTAGGGGGCGCGGCGGGAGCGAGGGGGAGTGGCTACACCTTC
>12|-|TRBV4-1|few|TRBJ1-1
CASSRGLTEAFF
TGCGCCAGCAGCCGAGGGTTAACTGAAGCTTTCTTT
>14|TRBD1|TRBV6-1|-|TRBJ1-2
CASSEVQGAGGYTF
TGTGCCAGCAGTGAAGTTCAGGGGGCGGGTGGCTACACCTTC
>14|-|TRBV19|-|TRBJ1-2
CASSRDGRDYGYTF
TGTGCCAGTAGTAGGGACGGCAGGGACTATGGCTACACCTTC
>15|-|TRBV6-5|-|TRBJ2-2
CASSYWQGRVGELFF
TGTGCCAGCAGTTACTGGCAGGGTAGGGTCGGGGAGCTGTTTTTT
>11|-|TRBV2|-|TRBJ2-7
CASTTILEQYF
TGTGCCAGCACGACGATCCTGGAGCAGTACTTC
>15|TRBD1|TRBV18|-|TRBJ2-7
CASSPPGQASYEQYF
TGTGCCAGCTCACCACCCGGACAGGCCTCCTACGAGCAGTACTTC